A single sample is the source of the 6 T cell receptor beta chains below, sequenced in a study of blood T cell repertoires in COVID-19 (dated by TCRdb to 2020 to 2021). Library creation used the immunoSEQ multiplex PCR assay. TCRdb carries this immuneACCESS record with in-frame sequences only. Its versions omit some clonotypes, under half of them owing to an unresolved V gene in the studies checked, with the rest unexplained. This sample holds more than 300,000 clones; roughly 90% were observed only once. The leading ten clones occupy around 0.97% of the sample. Sequencing was done on a sample of peripheral blood. The source is a woman between 40 and 50 years old with COVID-19, enrolled during active disease.

The gene calls are TRBV12-3 or TRBV12-4 and TRBJ2-3; no firm D call. Between the trimmed V and J ends, which lost 4 bases and 4 bases, there was a span of 9 bases. This CDR3 contains 13 residues. CDR3 nucleotide sequence: TGTGCCAGCAGTTATAACGAGGCAGATACGCAGTATTTT. This encodes CASSYNEADTQYF.

Points on this clone: At one end, the junction sequence differs from germline, possibly due to a read error. The V call is TRBV6-1, the J call TRBJ1-2; tentative D call: TRBD1 (5 bases). CDR3 length equals 17 residues. Germline V lookup: CDR1 MNHNS, CDR2 SASEGT. CDR3 nucleotide sequence: TGTGCCAGGAGTGCGAGGGGCAGGGTAGGCCTAGCGGGGGGCTACACCTTC. This codes for CARSARGRVGLAGGYTF.

The chain carries TRBV12-3 or TRBV12-4 and TRBJ1-5; possible D gene TRBD1, 6 bases. Trimming removed 3 bases from V and 8 bases from J, with 11 bases in between. This CDR3 comprises 13 residues. The DNA for the CDR3 is TGTGCCAGCAGTTTGGACAGCACAAAGCCCCAGCATTTT. Translated, it gives CASSLDSTKPQHF.

This clone was observed a handful of times. The J gene is TRBJ1-5, the V gene TRBV5-6; D call uncertain. The V end lost 2 bases, the J end lost 3 bases, and 12 bases lay between the germline ends. The CDR3 consists of 15 residues. The germline V gene encodes CDR1 SGHDT and CDR2 YYEEEE. CDR3 sequence: CASSFGSSPNQPQHF. CDR3 nucleotides: TGTGCCAGCAGCTTCGGGAGCTCACCCAATCAGCCCCAGCATTTT.

There are a few counts of this clone. V and J are TRBV5-6 and TRBJ2-7, with 7 bases aligning to TRBD1. In germline, CDR1 is SGHDT, CDR2 YYEEEE. CDR3 size: 15 residues. V shed 4 bases and J 0 bases; nucleotides not matched to a gene: 7. CDR3 bases: TGTGCCAGCAGCCCAGTACAGGGGAGCTCCTACGAGCAGTACTTC. Its translation: CASSPVQGSSYEQYF.

The chain combines TRBV6-5 with TRBJ1-2; TRBD1 agrees at 7 bases. Trimming at V came to 5 bases and at J to 3 bases, leaving 9 bases not matched to a gene. This CDR3 has 15 amino acids. Germline assignment: CDR1 MNHEY and CDR2 SVGAGI. CDR3 sequence: CASSKTGTAYYGYTF. The CDR3 nucleotides are TGTGCCAGCAGTAAGACAGGGACAGCCTACTATGGCTACACCTTC.